The present T cell receptor beta chain was sequenced within a study of blood T cell repertoires in COVID-19. Study-level background: Researchers got acute and convalescent COVID-19 samples from the United States, Italy and Spain.

Original analysis: Reference gene primer amplification in the assay estimated nucleated cell counts. Assay: immunoSEQ multiplex PCR; the TCRdb copy retains only in-frame clones and omits some. That table gives V, J and clone size, and the DNA gave D and trimming. Of under 110,000 clones listed, about 64% are singletons. This clone has a handful of counts. This clonotype originated in a human donor with acute or convalescent COVID-19. The donor label of this sample is uncertain. Sequencing input: peripheral blood.

This CDR3 reads CASRPQGNEQFF. Here the CDR3 DNA reads TGTGCCAGCAGACCCCAGGGCAATGAGCAGTTCTTC. The rearrangement uses TRBV28 and TRBJ2-1; possible D gene TRBD1, 5 bases. The V end lost 6 bases, the J end lost 6 bases, and 9 bases lay between the germline ends. The CDR3 has 12 residues. Germline V lookup: CDR1 MDHEN, CDR2 SYDVKM.